The 18 T cell receptor beta chains below were found in one sample sequenced in a study of Graves' ophthalmopathy and Graves' hyperthyroidism. RNA transcripts were the template, and TCR beta CDR3 regions were amplified from them. Following a first-round RT-PCR that used HTBI primers, a second-round multiplex PCR was carried out. One entry per CDR3 protein, called by TCRdb with MiXCR from the multiplex PCR reads. Seen here are approximately 410,000 distinct CDR3 sequences, roughly 15% observed once, and the top ten hold approximately 7%. The sample comprised peripheral blood. The receptors originated from a woman aged 18-29 years with stable Graves' hyperthyroidism.

The sample holds many counts of this clonotype. The rearrangement uses TRBV12-3 or TRBV12-4 and TRBJ2-7, with 12 bases matching TRBD2. The CDR3 runs to 15 residues. With V trimmed by 3 bases and J by 5 bases, 5 bases remained unmatched. The CDR3 here is CASSFTSGGKDEQYF. CDR3 bases: TGTGCCAGCAGTTTTACTAGCGGGGGGAAGGACGAGCAGTACTTC.

The chain links TRBV6-1 to TRBJ2-7; TRBD1 matches 8 bases. The CDR3 is 12 residues long. V lost 6 bases to trimming and J lost 5 bases; unmatched junction nucleotides: 3. Germline values: CDR1 MNHNS, CDR2 SASEGT. This chain's CDR3 is CASRDREDEQYF. As DNA, the CDR3 is TGTGCCAGCAGGGACAGGGAAGACGAGCAGTACTTC.

This clonotype was seen repeatedly, ten times or more. The V call is TRBV12-3 or TRBV12-4, the J call TRBJ1-6; D is unclear. CDR3 length: 17 amino acids. V lost 0 bases, J lost 10 bases, and 19 bases lay in between. The CDR3 nucleotides read TGTGCCAGCAGTTTAGCGCTCGGGTCGGGAGTAGGCTCACCCCTCCACTTT. As protein: CASSLALGSGVGSPLHF.

The CDR3 DNA sequence: TGTGCCAGCACCCAAAGTGGCAGGGGGCCCAATCAGCCCCAGCATTTT. Amino acids: CASTQSGRGPNQPQHF. The V call is TRBV6-2 or TRBV6-3, the J call TRBJ1-5; 8 nucleotides agree with TRBD1. Germline V gene lookup returns CDR1 MNHEY and CDR2 SVGEGT. The junction had 11 bases not matched to a gene; V was cut back by 7 bases and J by 3 bases. This CDR3 has 16 residues.

This clonotype was seen many times. This chain connects TRBV6-1 to TRBJ2-7; D is undetermined. The ends were cut back, 8 bases at V and 0 bases at J, with 8 bases in the middle. Germline values: CDR1 MNHNS, CDR2 SASEGT. The CDR3 totals 12 residues. The CDR3 sequence: CASGRSSYEQYF. CDR3 coding DNA: TGTGCCAGCGGCAGGAGCTCCTACGAGCAGTACTTC.

This clonotype was detected many times. The chain combines TRBV6-5 with TRBJ2-2; 7 nucleotides match TRBD1. V dropped 8 bases and J dropped 8; count of bases not matched to a gene: 8. Germline V CDR1 and CDR2: MNHEY, SVGAGI. This CDR3 has 13 residues. CDR3 sequence: CASHRQGLGELFF. In DNA form, the CDR3 reads TGTGCCAGCCACCGACAGGGATTGGGGGAGCTGTTTTTT.

The chain uses TRBV11-2 and TRBJ2-2, with 11 bases aligning to TRBD2. Germline values: CDR1 SGHAT, CDR2 FQNNGV. V was pared by 0 bases and J by 8 bases, with 2 bases of the junction left unmatched. The CDR3 covers 15 residues. Written as DNA, the CDR3 is TGTGCCAGCAGCTTAGAACCTAGCGGGAGGGGGGAGCTGTTTTTT. It encodes CASSLEPSGRGELFF.

This clonotype has a count of ten or more. The chain is built from TRBV10-3 and TRBJ2-3; 8 bases line up with TRBD1. The CDR3 sequence is 16 residues long. Germline V CDR1 and CDR2: ENHRY, SYGVKD. Germline trimming cut 1 base from V and 3 bases from J; bases unmatched to any gene: 6. CDR3 nucleotides: TGTGCCATCAGTGAGTTGGACAGGGATGGGACAGATACGCAGTATTTT. Translated: CAISELDRDGTDTQYF.

This clonotype was detected ten times or more. This sequence joins TRBV12-3 or TRBV12-4 and TRBJ1-6, with 7 positions matching TRBD1. The CDR3 length is 15 residues. V lost 4 bases and J lost 5; bases outside the gene matches: 5. CDR3 amino acids: CASSSETGHNSPLHF. The CDR3 nucleotides are TGTGCCAGCAGTTCAGAGACAGGGCATAATTCACCCCTCCACTTT.

This clonotype has ten or more counts. The chain joins TRBV24-1 to TRBJ1-1; maybe TRBD1 (6 bases). The V end lost 7 bases, the J end lost 0 bases, and 8 bases lay between the germline ends. Per the germline V gene, CDR1 is KGHDR and CDR2 is SFDVKD. The CDR3 covers 13 residues. The CDR3 nucleotides are TGTGCCACCAGGCAGGGGTTGAACACTGAAGCTTTCTTT. This encodes CATRQGLNTEAFF.

This clonotype was found many times. The V and J genes are TRBV11-1 and TRBJ1-2; 9 bases align to TRBD1. CDR1 and CDR2 from the germline V gene are SGHAT and FQDESV (reference sequence). The V gene end was trimmed by 5 bases and the J gene end by 3 bases; junction bases not matched to a gene: 7. This CDR3 is 15 amino acids long. CDR3 DNA: TGTGCCAGCAGCCTCGGGACAGGGAGCTACTATGGCTACACCTTC. Its protein product is CASSLGTGSYYGYTF.

This chain joins TRBV6-2 or TRBV6-3 and TRBJ2-5; 8 bases map to TRBD2. V was pared by 4 bases and J by 5 bases, with 6 bases of the junction left unmatched. The CDR3 runs to 14 residues. Germline V gene sequence: CDR1 MNHEY, CDR2 SVGEGT. CDR3 nucleotide sequence: TGTGCCAGCAGTTCCGAAAGACTAGCGGAGACCCAGTACTTC. This encodes CASSSERLAETQYF.

This clonotype was recorded at least ten times. V is TRBV15 and J is TRBJ1-1; D is ambiguous. The CDR3 runs to 13 residues. V lost 3 bases and J 0 bases, leaving 5 bases between the germline ends. Germline assignment: CDR1 LNHNV and CDR2 YYDKDF (reference sequence). In DNA form, the CDR3 reads TGTGCCACCAGCAGCGCCGTGAACACTGAAGCTTTCTTT. Translated: CATSSAVNTEAFF.

This clonotype has ten or more counts. The rearrangement joins TRBV19 to TRBJ1-1; no clear D gene. CDR1 LNHDA and CDR2 SQIVND come from the germline V gene (reference sequence). V was clipped by 4 bases and J by 1 base, with 7 bases between them. This CDR3 region has 13 residues. DNA for the CDR3: TGTGCCAGTAGTACCTTTGGGAACACTGAAGCTTTCTTT. This translates into CASSTFGNTEAFF.

In its sample, this clonotype was seen many times. J is TRBJ2-7 and V is TRBV7-8; D is ambiguous. Trimming removed 3 bases from V and 5 bases from J, with 14 bases in between. Germline V gives CDR1 SGHVS, CDR2 FQNEAQ. The CDR3 sequence is 14 residues long. The CDR3 loop is CASSLLTAGDEQYF. DNA of the CDR3: TGTGCCAGCAGCTTGCTCACAGCTGGTGACGAGCAGTACTTC.

At least ten counts were recorded for this clonotype. The V gene is TRBV18, the J gene TRBJ1-1; D is undetermined. V was trimmed by 2 bases and J by 1 base, leaving 11 bases between them. The CDR3 spans 15 residues. The germline gives CDR1 KGHSH, CDR2 LQKENI. The CDR3 coding sequence is TGTGCCAGCTCACCAGGTAGACTAGGGAACACTGAAGCTTTCTTT. It translates to CASSPGRLGNTEAFF.

This clonotype was counted ten times or more. The rearrangement links TRBV25-1 to TRBJ1-6; tentative D call: TRBD1 (5 bases). In germline, CDR1 is MGHDK, CDR2 SYGVNS. The CDR3 has 17 residues. Deletions cut 1 base from V and 9 bases from J, with 19 bases between. This CDR3 reads CASSEWVGQGTSSPLHF. As DNA, the CDR3 is TGTGCCAGCAGTGAATGGGTGGGGCAGGGAACCAGTTCACCCCTCCACTTT.

In its sample, this clonotype was seen many times. The V gene is TRBV7-2, the J gene TRBJ2-5, with D perhaps matching TRBD1 (6 bases). Germline-derived CDR1 and CDR2 are SGHTA and FQGNSA. The CDR3 is 15 amino acids. With 5 bases removed from V and 0 bases from J, the gap between germline ends came to 13 bases. CDR3 nucleotide sequence: TGTGCCAGCAGCCCTAGAAGGGGGTACCAAGAGACCCAGTACTTC. Translation gives CASSPRRGYQETQYF.